This T cell receptor (beta chain) was sequenced in a study of T cells after posttransplantation cyclophosphamide. Study results and limitations: Donor CD8+ memory clones often dominated recipient blood repertoires at later times. Skin or GI-infiltrating T cells shared few TRB sequences with blood. Recipient CMV seropositivity and CMV reactivation strongly tracked TRB clonality.

Libraries were prepared by immunoSEQ multiplex PCR; TCRdb keeps only in-frame clonotypes and omits some of them. This sample has around 10,000 clones and no singletons, with approximately 26% in the ten largest. Cyclophosphamide on days +3 and +4 followed busulfan-fludarabine conditioning and a marrow graft. This clone was recorded many times. Antigen unknown. V was shortened by 6 bases and J by 10 bases, with 21 bases between the two germline ends. The germline V gene has CDR1 SEHNR and CDR2 FQNEAQ (reference sequence). The CDR3 has 14 amino acids. V and J are TRBV7-9 and TRBJ1-1, with D possibly being TRBD1 (5 bases). The source is a female patient between 40 and 50 years old who received an allogeneic stem cell transplant from a related donor, was CMV-positive, and had no GVHD. These T cells may partly come from the graft donor. Sequencing was performed on PBMCs, taken after allogeneic stem cell transplant with posttransplant cyclophosphamide. Here the CDR3 reads CASSSTGGTHGAFF. The DNA for the CDR3 is TGTGCCAGCAGTTCCACTGGGGGGACCCACGGAGCTTTCTTT.